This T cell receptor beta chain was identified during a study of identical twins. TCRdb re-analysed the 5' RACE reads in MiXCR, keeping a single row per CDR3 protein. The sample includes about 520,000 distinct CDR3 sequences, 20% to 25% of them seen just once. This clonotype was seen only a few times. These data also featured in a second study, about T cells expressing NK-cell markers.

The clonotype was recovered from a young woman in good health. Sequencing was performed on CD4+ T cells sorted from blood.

CDR3 DNA: TGCAGTGCTATCGGGACAGGAGACTACAATGAGCAGTTCTTC. Amino acid sequence: CSAIGTGDYNEQFF. This sequence joins TRBV20-1 and TRBJ2-1, with 8 bases lining up with TRBD1. CDR1 and CDR2 (germline): DFQATT, SNEGSKA (reference sequence). This CDR3 has 14 residues. V shed 4 bases, J shed 3 bases, and the junction held 5 bases outside the gene matches.